This entry lists 6 T cell receptor beta chains sequenced from one sample in a study of T cell responses to AZD1222 COVID-19 vaccine. Clones were sequenced by immunoSEQ multiplex PCR, and TCRdb holds only the in-frame ones, with some missing. The sample records about 55,000 clones, 70% to 90% being singletons. The material sequenced was peripheral blood, taken on day 0 of AZD1222 vaccination. The receptors derive from an adult in good health.

V usage is TRBV19 and J usage is TRBJ1-2; perhaps TRBD1 as D (5 bases). Germline assignment: CDR1 LNHDA and CDR2 SQIVND (reference sequence). The CDR3 runs 11 residues. V lost 7 bases and J 8 bases, leaving 11 bases between the germline ends. CDR3 residues: CASKEGAGYTF. The CDR3 region has the DNA TGTGCCAGTAAGGAAGGGGCCGGCTACACCTTC.

This clone was seen just once. The V gene is TRBV19, the J gene TRBJ1-4; 7 nucleotides line up with TRBD1. V gave up 3 bases and J gave up 6 bases; unmatched junction bases: 7. There are 15 residues in the CDR3. Germline CDR1 reads LNHDA; CDR2 reads SQIVND (reference sequence). CDR3: CASSMQTGQHEKLFF. The CDR3 DNA follows: TGTGCCAGTAGTATGCAAACGGGACAGCATGAAAAACTGTTTTTT.

Only one count was recorded for this clone. The J gene is TRBJ1-2, the V gene TRBV27, with 7 bases matching TRBD1. The CDR3 loop spans 14 amino acids. V dropped 3 bases and J dropped 3; count of bases not matched to a gene: 4. Germline CDR1 and CDR2: MNHEY and SMNVEV (reference sequence). The DNA for the CDR3 is TGTGCCAGCAGTTTCGGCCAGGGGGACTATGGCTACACCTTC. It translates to CASSFGQGDYGYTF.

This chain uses TRBV2 with TRBJ1-4; TRBD1 matches at 8 bases. CDR3 length: 17 residues. Germline CDR1 is SNHLY and CDR2 is FYNNEI. The V and J ends lost 0 bases and 7 bases, in that order; junction bases with no gene match: 10. CDR3 nucleotides: TGTGCCAGCAGTGAAGCGCGGGGGACAGGAGGGGGTGAAAAACTGTTTTTT. Protein product: CASSEARGTGGGEKLFF.

The rearrangement links TRBV5-1 to TRBJ1-2, with a possible D match to TRBD1 (6 bases). Deletions cut 5 bases from V and 4 bases from J, with 21 bases between. CDR1 is SGHRS and CDR2 is YFSETQ in the germline V gene. The CDR3 is 16 residues long. CDR3 sequence reads: CASSPDRDTGGYGYTF. In DNA form, the CDR3 reads TGCGCCAGCAGTCCAGACCGGGACACCGGTGGCTATGGCTACACCTTC.

The rearrangement uses TRBV7-8 and TRBJ2-2; D remains unclear. Germline CDR1 is SGHVS and CDR2 is FQNEAQ. Trimming left V 0 bases short and J 7 bases short, with 9 bases between. The CDR3 contains 14 residues. This CDR3 is CASSLAGMVGELFF. The CDR3 region has the DNA TGTGCCAGCAGCTTAGCGGGTATGGTCGGGGAGCTGTTTTTT.